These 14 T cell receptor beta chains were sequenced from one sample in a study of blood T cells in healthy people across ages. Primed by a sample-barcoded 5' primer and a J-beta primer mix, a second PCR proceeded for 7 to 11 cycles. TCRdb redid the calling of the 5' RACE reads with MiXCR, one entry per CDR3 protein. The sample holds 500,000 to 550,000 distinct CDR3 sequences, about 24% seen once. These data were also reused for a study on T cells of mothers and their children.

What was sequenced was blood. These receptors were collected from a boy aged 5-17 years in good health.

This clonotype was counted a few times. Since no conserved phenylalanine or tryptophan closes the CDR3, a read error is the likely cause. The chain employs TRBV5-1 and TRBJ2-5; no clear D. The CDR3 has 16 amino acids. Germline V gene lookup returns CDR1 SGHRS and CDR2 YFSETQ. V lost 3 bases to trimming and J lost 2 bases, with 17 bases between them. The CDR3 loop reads CASSSYKGTIQETQYL. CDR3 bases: TGCGCCAGCAGCTCTTACAAGGGTACCATTCAAGAGACCCAGTACCTC.

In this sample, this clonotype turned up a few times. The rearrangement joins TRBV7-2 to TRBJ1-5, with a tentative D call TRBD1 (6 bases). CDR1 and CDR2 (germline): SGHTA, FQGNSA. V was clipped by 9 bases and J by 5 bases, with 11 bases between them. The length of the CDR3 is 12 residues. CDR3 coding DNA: TGTGCCAGTGGACAGTTCGATCAGCCCCAGCATTTT. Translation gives CASGQFDQPQHF.

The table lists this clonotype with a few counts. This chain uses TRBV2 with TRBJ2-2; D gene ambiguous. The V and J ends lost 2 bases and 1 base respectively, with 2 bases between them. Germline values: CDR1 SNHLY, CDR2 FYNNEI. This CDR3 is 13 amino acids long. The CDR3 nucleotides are TGTGCCAGCAGTGAACAGAACACCGGGGAGCTGTTTTTT. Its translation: CASSEQNTGELFF. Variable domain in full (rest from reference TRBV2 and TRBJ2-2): EPEVTQTPSHQVTQMGQEVILRCVPISNHLYFYWYRQILGQKVEFLVSFYNNEISEKSEIFDDQFSVERPDGSNFTLKIRSTKLEDSAMYFCASSEQNTGELFFGEGSRLTVL.

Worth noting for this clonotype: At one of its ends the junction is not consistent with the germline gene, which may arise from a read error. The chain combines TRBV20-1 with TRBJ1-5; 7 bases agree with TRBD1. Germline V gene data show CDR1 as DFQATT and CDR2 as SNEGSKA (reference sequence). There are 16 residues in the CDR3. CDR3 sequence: CSAGDVYVAGGQPQHF. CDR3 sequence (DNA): TGCAGTGCTGGAGATGTTTATGTGGCAGGGGGGCAGCCCCAGCATTTT.

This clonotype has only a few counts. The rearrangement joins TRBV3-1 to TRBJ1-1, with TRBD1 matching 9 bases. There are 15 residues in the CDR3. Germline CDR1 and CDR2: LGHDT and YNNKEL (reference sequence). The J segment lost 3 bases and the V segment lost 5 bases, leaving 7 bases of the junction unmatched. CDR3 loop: CASSTDRGRYTEAFF. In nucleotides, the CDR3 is TGTGCCAGCAGCACCGACAGGGGGAGATACACTGAAGCTTTCTTT. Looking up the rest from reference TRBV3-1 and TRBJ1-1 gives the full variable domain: DTAVSQTPKYLVTQMGNDKSIKCEQNLGHDTMYWYKQDSKKFLKIMFSYNNKELIINETVPNRFSPKSPDKAHLNLHINSLELGDSAVYFCASSTDRGRYTEAFFGQGTRLTVV.

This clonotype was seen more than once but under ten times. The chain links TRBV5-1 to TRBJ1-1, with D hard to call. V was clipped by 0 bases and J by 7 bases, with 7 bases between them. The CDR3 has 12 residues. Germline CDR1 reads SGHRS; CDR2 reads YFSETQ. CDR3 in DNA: TGCGCCAGCAGCTTGGAAGGTCTTGAAGCTTTCTTT. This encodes CASSLEGLEAFF.

The CDR3 nucleotides read TGTGCCAGCAGTTTTCGAGGCCCCTCGGGGAAGACAGATACGCAGTATTTT. Protein: CASSFRGPSGKTDTQYF. The chain recombines TRBV27 with TRBJ2-3; D is possibly TRBD2 (5 bases). Germline assignment: CDR1 MNHEY and CDR2 SMNVEV (reference sequence). There are 17 residues in the CDR3. Deletions cut 3 bases from V and 3 bases from J, with 19 bases between.

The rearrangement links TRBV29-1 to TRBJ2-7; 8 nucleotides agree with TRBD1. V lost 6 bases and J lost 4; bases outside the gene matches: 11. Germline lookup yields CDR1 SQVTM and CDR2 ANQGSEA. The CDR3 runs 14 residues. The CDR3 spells CSVTSGGEGYEQYF. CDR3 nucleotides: TGCAGCGTGACATCAGGGGGCGAAGGGTACGAGCAGTACTTC.

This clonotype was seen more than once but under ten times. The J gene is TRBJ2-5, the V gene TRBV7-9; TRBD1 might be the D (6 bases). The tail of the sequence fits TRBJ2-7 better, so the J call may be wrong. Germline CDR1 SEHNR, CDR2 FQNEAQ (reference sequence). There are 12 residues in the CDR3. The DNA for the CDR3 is TGTGCCAGCAGCTTTGGGGGCCACGAGCAGTACTTC. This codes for CASSFGGHEQYF.

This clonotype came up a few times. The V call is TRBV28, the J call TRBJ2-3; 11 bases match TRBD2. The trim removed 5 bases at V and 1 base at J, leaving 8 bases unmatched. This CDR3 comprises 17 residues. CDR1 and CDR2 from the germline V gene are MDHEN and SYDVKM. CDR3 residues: CASSPLTSGIGTDTQYF. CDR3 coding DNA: TGTGCCAGCAGTCCACTGACTAGCGGGATTGGCACAGATACGCAGTATTTT.

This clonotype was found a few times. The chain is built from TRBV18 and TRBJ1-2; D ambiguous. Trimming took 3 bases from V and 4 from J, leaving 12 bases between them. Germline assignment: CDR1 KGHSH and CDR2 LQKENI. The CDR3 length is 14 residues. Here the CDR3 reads CASSPNGGIYGYTF. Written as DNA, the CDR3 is TGTGCCAGCTCACCTAATGGAGGGATCTATGGCTACACCTTC. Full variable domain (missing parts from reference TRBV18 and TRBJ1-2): NAGVMQNPRHLVRRRGQEARLRCSPMKGHSHVYWYRQLPEEGLKFMVYLQKENIIDESGMPKERFSAEFPKEGPSILRIQQVVRGDSAAYFCASSPNGGIYGYTFGSGTRLTVV.

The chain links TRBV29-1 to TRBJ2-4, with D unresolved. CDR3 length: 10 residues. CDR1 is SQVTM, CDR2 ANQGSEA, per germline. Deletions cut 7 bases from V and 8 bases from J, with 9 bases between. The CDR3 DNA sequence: TGCAGCGCTGTGGACGACATTCAGTACTTC. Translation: CSAVDDIQYF.

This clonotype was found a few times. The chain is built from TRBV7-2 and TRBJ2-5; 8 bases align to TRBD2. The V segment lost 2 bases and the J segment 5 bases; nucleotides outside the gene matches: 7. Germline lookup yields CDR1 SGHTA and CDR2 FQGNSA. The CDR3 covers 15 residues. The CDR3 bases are TGTGCCAGCAGCTTACGGGAGGGAGGGCCGGAGACCCAGTACTTC. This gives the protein CASSLREGGPETQYF. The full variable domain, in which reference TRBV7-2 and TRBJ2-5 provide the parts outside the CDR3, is GAGVSQSPSNKVTEKGKDVELRCDPISGHTALYWYRQSLGQGLEFLIYFQGNSAPDKSGLPSDRFSAERTGGSVSTLTIQRTQQEDSAVYLCASSLREGGPETQYFGPGTRLLVL.

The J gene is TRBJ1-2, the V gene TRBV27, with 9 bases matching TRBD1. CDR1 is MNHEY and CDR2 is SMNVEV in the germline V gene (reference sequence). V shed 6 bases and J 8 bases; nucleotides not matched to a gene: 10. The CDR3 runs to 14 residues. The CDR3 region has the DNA TGTGCCAGCAGCTCCAGGACAGGGGAAGGCGGCTACACCTTC. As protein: CASSSRTGEGGYTF.